Sequencing of this T cell receptor beta chain was carried out in a study of cytomegalovirus exposure and HLA in healthy donors. Only one count was recorded for this clone. Its antigen is still unknown. Study findings and constraints: Differences between HLA loci emerged in a later analysis of TCR association rates, with DRB1 most and HLA-C fewest. Most TCR sequences were seen very rarely across donors, but some public TCRs occurred in many. In a later analysis, TCR beta V- and J-gene trimming was associated with a missense DCLRE1C variant.

The germline CDR1 and CDR2 sequences are LGHNA and YSLEER. V was clipped by 0 bases and J by 2 bases; unmatched bases: 5. The CDR3 has 17 amino acids. With 60 Vbeta and 13 Jbeta primers, the PCR was carried out. How the authors handled the data: An analysis performed later counted 70 million to 90 million unique TCR beta chains (approximately 10 million of them shared). The table came from immunoSEQ multiplex PCR; TCRdb's copy has only in-frame clones and leaves some out. D and trimming were read from the DNA, whereas the V and J calls and clone size are those reported in that table. The repertoire holds 250,000 to 350,000 clones, with 75% to 90% as singletons.

Sequenced: PBMCs. This chain links TRBV4-3 with TRBJ2-3; 10 bases map to TRBD2. The TCR sequence derives from a man in his forties in good health and CMV-seropositive. CDR3 sequence: CASSQDRAGGVTDTQYF. CDR3 coding DNA: TGCGCCAGCAGCCAAGACCGAGCGGGAGGGGTCACAGATACGCAGTATTTT.